These 9 T cell receptor beta chains were all obtained from the same sample, sequenced in a study of T-cell reconstitution after alpha-beta-depleted transplantation in children. Unique molecular identifiers tagged the TCRbeta library. TCRdb re-derived calls from the PCR reads in MiXCR, one entry per CDR3 protein. The data hold about 7,200 distinct CDR3 sequences, with less than 6% observed a single time. Sequencing used PBMCs, mostly from graft donor cells, obtained 180 days after TCRalphabeta/CD19-depleted stem cell transplant. The receptors originated from a child under two years old who had a stem cell transplant for acute myeloid leukemia, so the T cells may come from the graft donor.

This clonotype was seen many times. The gene calls are TRBV7-4 and TRBJ2-7; possibly TRBD2 for D (6 bases). This CDR3 spans 13 amino acids. Trimming pared 6 bases from V and 1 base from J, leaving 10 bases between. Germline V gene sequence: CDR1 SGHVT, CDR2 SQSDAQ. The CDR3 DNA is TGTGCCAGCAGAACCGGGACTTCCTACGAGCAGTACTTC. Residues: CASRTGTSYEQYF.

This clonotype was counted ten times or more. The chain couples TRBV20-1 to TRBJ2-3, with D possibly matching TRBD1 (6 bases). CDR3 length: 13 amino acids. The V gene's germline CDR1 is DFQATT and CDR2 SNEGSKA (reference sequence). Trimming took off 5 bases at V and 3 bases at J, with 12 bases between the two ends. Written as DNA, the CDR3 is TGCAGTGCTGAGGGGGTGGGGACAGATACGCAGTATTTT. Protein: CSAEGVGTDTQYF.

The table lists this clonotype with many counts. V and J are TRBV20-1 and TRBJ1-4; 10 positions agree with TRBD1. CDR1 is DFQATT and CDR2 is SNEGSKA in the germline V gene (reference sequence). The CDR3 is made up of 15 amino acids. This chain's CDR3 is CSPGQGMGVGEKLFF. The DNA for the CDR3 is TGCAGCCCGGGACAGGGGATGGGTGTGGGTGAAAAACTGTTTTTT.

The sample holds many counts of this clonotype. The V and J genes are TRBV18 and TRBJ2-3; D gene uncertain. Germline V CDR1 and CDR2: KGHSH, LQKENI. The CDR3 consists of 12 residues. Between the trimmed V and J ends, which lost 2 bases and 4 bases, there was a span of 4 bases. CDR3 coding DNA: TGTGCCAGCTCACCAACTTCAGATACGCAGTATTTT. It yields the protein CASSPTSDTQYF.

This clonotype is medium-sized within its sample. The chain employs TRBV28 and TRBJ1-1; D call uncertain. The CDR3 length is 13 residues. Germline V lookup: CDR1 MDHEN, CDR2 SYDVKM. Trimming left V 2 bases short and J 1 base short, with 5 bases between. CDR3 sequence: CASSLRQNTEAFF. The CDR3 coding sequence is TGTGCCAGCAGTTTAAGACAGAACACTGAAGCTTTCTTT.

This clonotype was recorded at least ten times. The J gene is TRBJ2-1, the V gene TRBV2; tentatively, D is TRBD1 or TRBD2 (5 bases each). The germline V gene encodes CDR1 SNHLY and CDR2 FYNNEI. Between the trimmed V and J ends, which lost 8 bases and 4 bases, there was a span of 15 bases. The CDR3 consists of 14 residues. CDR3 region: CASGEPGAYNEQFF. CDR3 nucleotide sequence: TGTGCCAGCGGGGAGCCTGGGGCTTACAATGAGCAGTTCTTC.

This clonotype was recorded many times. The chain joins TRBV6-5 to TRBJ2-5; no clear D gene. CDR1 and CDR2 (germline): MNHEY, SVGAGI. V was shortened by 2 bases and J by 1 base, with 11 bases between the two germline ends. The CDR3 has 15 amino acids. DNA of the CDR3: TGTGCCAGCAGTTACGGGTGGGCAACCCAAGAGACCCAGTACTTC. It specifies CASSYGWATQETQYF.

This clonotype occurred many times. In nucleotides, the CDR3 is TGTGCCAGCACCTTGGACAGAGACTATGGCTACACCTTC. Translated, it gives CASTLDRDYGYTF. V is TRBV28 and J is TRBJ1-2; perhaps TRBD1 as D (6 bases). The germline V gene has CDR1 MDHEN and CDR2 SYDVKM. This CDR3 contains 13 residues. V was cut by 7 bases and J by 3 bases, with 12 bases left in between.

There are many counts of this clonotype. The CDR3 nucleotides are TGTGCCAGTGAGAAGGAGGCCAAAAACATTCAGTACTTC. It translates to CASEKEAKNIQYF. The chain joins TRBV2 to TRBJ2-4; D uncertain. V lost 9 bases, J lost 1 base, and 10 bases lay in between. The CDR3 runs to 13 residues. Germline V lookup: CDR1 SNHLY, CDR2 FYNNEI.